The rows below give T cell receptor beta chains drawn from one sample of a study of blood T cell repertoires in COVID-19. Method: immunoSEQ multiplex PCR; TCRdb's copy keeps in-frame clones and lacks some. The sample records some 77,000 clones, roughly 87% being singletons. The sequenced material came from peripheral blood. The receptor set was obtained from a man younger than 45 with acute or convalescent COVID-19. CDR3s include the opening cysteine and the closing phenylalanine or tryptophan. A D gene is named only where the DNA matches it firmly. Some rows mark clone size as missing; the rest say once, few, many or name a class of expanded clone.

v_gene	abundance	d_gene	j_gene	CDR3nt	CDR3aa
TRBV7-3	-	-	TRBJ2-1	TGTGCCAGCAAGCCGGGACACAACTACAATGAGCAGTTCTTC	CASKPGHNYNEQFF
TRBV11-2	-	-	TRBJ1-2	TGTGCCAGCAGCCTTTACGGACAGCCTAACTATGGCTACACCTTC	CASSLYGQPNYGYTF
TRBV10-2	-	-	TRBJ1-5	TGCGCCAGCAGTGATAGATATGGTCAGCCCCAGCATTTT	CASSDRYGQPQHF
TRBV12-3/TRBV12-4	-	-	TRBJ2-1	TGTGCCAGCAGTCGCCGGGAAAATGAGCAGTTCTTC	CASSRRENEQFF
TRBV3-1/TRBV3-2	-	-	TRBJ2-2	TGTGCCAGCAGCCAAGCCAGGGTTACCGGGGAGCTGTTTTTT	CASSQARVTGELFF
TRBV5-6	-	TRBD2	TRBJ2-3	TGTGCCAGCAGCTGGGGGACTAGTGGGTTGGATACGCAGTATTTT	CASSWGTSGLDTQYF
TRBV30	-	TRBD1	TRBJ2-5	TGTGCCTGGAGAGTCCAGGGGGCGAAAGAGACCCAGTACTTC	CAWRVQGAKETQYF
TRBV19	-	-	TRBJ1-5	TGTGCCAGTAGTAGTTCAGGTGGGTTTAATCAGCCCCAGCATTTT	CASSSSGGFNQPQHF
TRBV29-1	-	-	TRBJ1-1	TGCAGCGTTGGTAGGAACACTGAAGCTTTCTTT	CSVGRNTEAFF
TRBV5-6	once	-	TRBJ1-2	TGTGCCAGCAGCGACCGGGACACCCCTAACTATGGCTACACCTTC	CASSDRDTPNYGYTF
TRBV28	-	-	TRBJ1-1	TGTGCCAGCAGTTTAGGGGGGGGCTTTAACACTGAAGCTTTCTTT	CASSLGGGFNTEAFF
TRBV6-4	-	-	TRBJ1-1	TGTGCCAGCAGGACGTCCTCGGGCACTGAAGCTTTCTTT	CASRTSSGTEAFF
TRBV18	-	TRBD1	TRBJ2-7	TGTGCCAGCTCTCAATGGATTCCGGGACAGGGAGACGAGCAGTACTTC	CASSQWIPGQGDEQYF
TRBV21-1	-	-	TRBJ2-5	TGTGCCAGCAGCAAAGCGCCGGACAGGGGCTACCAAGAGACCCAGTACTTC	CASSKAPDRGYQETQYF
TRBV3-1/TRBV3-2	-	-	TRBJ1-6	TGTGCCAGCAGCCAAGTAAGCGGACAGATTAATTCACCCCTCCACTTT	CASSQVSGQINSPLHF
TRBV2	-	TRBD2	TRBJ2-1	TGTGCCAGCAGTGAACGTAGCGGGAGAAGATACAATGAGCAGTTCTTC	CASSERSGRRYNEQFF
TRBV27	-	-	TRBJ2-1	TGTGCCAGCAGTTTTAGCGGTACCTACAATGAGCAGTTCTTC	CASSFSGTYNEQFF
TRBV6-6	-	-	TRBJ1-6	TGTGCCAGCAGTCACTCCGGGGGGCATAATTCACCCCTCCACTTT	CASSHSGGHNSPLHF
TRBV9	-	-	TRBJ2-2	TGTGCCAGCAGCCCGAGCCCCACCGGGGAGCTGTTTTTT	CASSPSPTGELFF
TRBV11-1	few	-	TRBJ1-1	TGTGCCAGCAGCTTAGACAGGGTCACTGAAGCTTTCTTT	CASSLDRVTEAFF
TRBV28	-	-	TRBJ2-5	TGTGCCAGCAGTGCCACCCCGAGGGAGACCCAGTACTTC	CASSATPRETQYF
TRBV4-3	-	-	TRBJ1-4	TGCGCCAGCAGCCAAGAGCGGGTAGCTAATGAAAAACTGTTTTTT	CASSQERVANEKLFF
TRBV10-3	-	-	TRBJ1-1	TGTGCCATCAGCGATATGGGGGAGGCGAACACTGAAGCTTTCTTT	CAISDMGEANTEAFF
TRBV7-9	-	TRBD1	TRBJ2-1	TGTGCCAGCAGCTTAGGGATAACAGGGGGCTACAATGAGCAGTTCTTC	CASSLGITGGYNEQFF
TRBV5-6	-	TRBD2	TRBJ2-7	TGTGCCAGCAGCTTATCGGTCATGACGGGACTAGGCGAGCAGTACTTC	CASSLSVMTGLGEQYF
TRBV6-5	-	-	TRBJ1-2	TGTGCCAGCAGTTACTCAAGGGGCCCTCCCTTCTATGGCTACACCTTC	CASSYSRGPPFYGYTF
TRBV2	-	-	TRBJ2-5	TGTGCCAGCAGTAACGGTGGTCAAGAGACCCAGTACTTC	CASSNGGQETQYF
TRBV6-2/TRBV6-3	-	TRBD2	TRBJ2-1	TGTGCCAGCAGTCGGGGACTAGCGGGTTACAATGAGCAGTTCTTC	CASSRGLAGYNEQFF
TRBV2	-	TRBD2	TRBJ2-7	TGTGCCAGCAGGGAGACTAGCGGGGGGACCTACGAGCAGTACTTC	CASRETSGGTYEQYF
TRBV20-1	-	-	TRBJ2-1	TGCAGTGCTAGTAGGGGCCACAATGAGCAGTTCTTC	CSASRGHNEQFF
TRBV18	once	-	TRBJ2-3	TGTGCCAGCTCACTACACCAGTCAGATACGCAGTATTTT	CASSLHQSDTQYF
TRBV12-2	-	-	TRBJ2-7	TGTGCAAGTCGCTTAAAGGTCCGGGACAGCAACTACGAGCAGTACTTC	CASRLKVRDSNYEQYF
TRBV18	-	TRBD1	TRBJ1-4	TGTGCCAGCTCACGACAGGGGGCTAATGAAAAACTGTTTTTT	CASSRQGANEKLFF
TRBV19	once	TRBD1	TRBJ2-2	TGTGCCAGTAGTATAAACCTTGGGACAGTAATGGGAGGGGAGCTGTTTTTT	CASSINLGTVMGGELFF
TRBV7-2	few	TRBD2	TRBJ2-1	TGTGCCAGCAGCTTAGGGGTCGGGAGGTCCTACAATGAGCAGTTCTTC	CASSLGVGRSYNEQFF
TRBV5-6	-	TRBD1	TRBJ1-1	TGTGCCAGCAGCTACCTGGACAGGGCCCATACTGAAGCTTTCTTT	CASSYLDRAHTEAFF
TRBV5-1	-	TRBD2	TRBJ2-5	TGCGCCAGCAGCGGACTAGCGGGATCGGAGACCCAGTACTTC	CASSGLAGSETQYF
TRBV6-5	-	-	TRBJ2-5	TGTGCCAGCAGTAAGACTAGTGAGACCCAGTACTTC	CASSKTSETQYF
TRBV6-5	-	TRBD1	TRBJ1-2	TGTGCCAGCAGTTACGAGACAGGGGGCTCTAACTATGGCTACACCTTC	CASSYETGGSNYGYTF
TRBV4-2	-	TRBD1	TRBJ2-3	TGTGCCAGCAGCCAAGGACAGGGAGTTGCAGATACGCAGTATTTT	CASSQGQGVADTQYF
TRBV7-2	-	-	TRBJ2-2	TGTGCCAGCAGCTTAGATTTAGCGAACACCGGGGAGCTGTTTTTT	CASSLDLANTGELFF
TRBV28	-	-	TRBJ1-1	TGTGCCAGCAGTTTCCAGGGGCGCAGGGCTTTCTTT	CASSFQGRRAFF
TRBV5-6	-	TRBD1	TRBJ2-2	TGTGCCAGCAGCCCTGGGACAGGGATCACCGGGGAGCTGTTTTTT	CASSPGTGITGELFF
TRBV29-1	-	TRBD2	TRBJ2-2	TGCAGCGCCCGACTAGCGGGAGCCACCGGGGAGCTGTTTTTT	CSARLAGATGELFF
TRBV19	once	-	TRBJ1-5	TGTGCCAGTAGCAGGGAAATCGATCAGCCCCAGCATTTT	CASSREIDQPQHF
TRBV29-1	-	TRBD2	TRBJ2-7	TGCAGCGCTGCGTGGGATAGCGGGACGGCCGAGCAGTACTTC	CSAAWDSGTAEQYF
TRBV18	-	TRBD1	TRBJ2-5	TGTGCCAGCTCACGACAGGGTTCCCAAGAGACCCAGTACTTC	CASSRQGSQETQYF
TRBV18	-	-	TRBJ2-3	TGTGCCAGCTCACCAGGACAGCCAAGCACAGATACGCAGTATTTT	CASSPGQPSTDTQYF
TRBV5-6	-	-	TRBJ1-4	TGTGCCAGCAGCTTGGCCGGGATCATCGGTGAAAAACTGTTTTTT	CASSLAGIIGEKLFF
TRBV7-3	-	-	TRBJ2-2	TGTGCCAGCAGCTTACTTAGCCCGGGCACCGGGGAGCTGTTTTTT	CASSLLSPGTGELFF